These 10 T cell receptor beta chains were all obtained from the same sample, sequenced in a study of cytomegalovirus exposure and HLA in healthy donors. Use of 60 Vbeta and 13 Jbeta primers characterized the PCR. Profiling relied on immunoSEQ multiplex PCR, and the TCRdb table lists in-frame clones only, not all of them. The sample consists of under 200,000 clones, roughly 80% of them appearing once. The material sequenced was PBMCs. All receptors come from a male donor in good health and CMV-seronegative.

In its sample, this clone was seen once. This sequence joins TRBV5-1 and TRBJ1-4; D is ambiguous. Trimming stripped 0 bases from V and 8 bases from J, with 11 bases between. There are 14 residues in the CDR3. Per the germline V gene, CDR1 is SGHRS and CDR2 is YFSETQ. CDR3 residues: CASSLVGSGEKLFF. The CDR3 region has the DNA TGCGCCAGCAGCTTGGTGGGCTCGGGGGAAAAACTGTTTTTT.

V and J are TRBV2 and TRBJ2-2, with 7 bases matching TRBD2. Germline lookup yields CDR1 SNHLY and CDR2 FYNNEI. With V trimmed by 6 bases and J by 4 bases, 8 bases remained unmatched. The CDR3 contains 15 residues. CDR3 residues: CASRRRLAITGELFF. In DNA form, the CDR3 reads TGTGCCAGCAGGAGAAGACTAGCAATCACCGGGGAGCTGTTTTTT.

The chain recombines TRBV5-8 with TRBJ1-2, with a possible D match to TRBD1 (5 bases). The CDR3 has 13 amino acids. CDR1 and CDR2 (germline): SGHTS, YDEGEE. Trimming left V 3 bases short and J 4 bases short, with 10 bases between. Written as DNA, the CDR3 is TGTGCCAGCAGCTCCGACAGACGCTATGGCTACACCTTC. This translates into CASSSDRRYGYTF.

The gene calls are TRBV28 and TRBJ1-5; no reliable D call. V was cut by 6 bases and J by 3 bases, with 15 bases left in between. CDR1 and CDR2 from the germline V gene are MDHEN and SYDVKM. The CDR3 loop spans 15 amino acids. CDR3 protein: CASSPGVLANQPQHF. The CDR3 region has the DNA TGTGCCAGCAGCCCTGGAGTGTTGGCCAATCAGCCCCAGCATTTT.

The V and J genes are TRBV9 and TRBJ2-5; TRBD2 matches at 11 bases. The V and J ends lost 4 bases and 5 bases, in that order; junction bases with no gene match: 7. Germline assignment: CDR1 SGDLS and CDR2 YYNGEE. The CDR3 is made up of 15 amino acids. CDR3 DNA: TGTGCCAGCAGCCCGACTAGCGGGGCTTGGGAGACCCAGTACTTC. Translation: CASSPTSGAWETQYF.

The DNA of the CDR3 is TGTGCCAGCAGCGGACCGGAGAACATTCAGTACTTC. This encodes CASSGPENIQYF. The V gene is TRBV9, the J gene TRBJ2-4; D is uncertain. Germline V CDR1 and CDR2: SGDLS, YYNGEE. Trimming removed 3 bases at V and 7 bases at J, with 8 bases between. The CDR3 extends over 12 amino acids.

The chain employs TRBV7-2 and TRBJ2-1, with 7 bases fitting TRBD2. J lost 4 bases, V lost 0 bases, and 0 bases had no gene match. CDR3 size: 14 residues. Germline V gene sequence: CDR1 SGHTA, CDR2 FQGNSA. This CDR3 reads CASSLAGGYNEQFF. The CDR3 nucleotides are TGTGCCAGCAGCTTAGCGGGAGGGTACAATGAGCAGTTCTTC.

The chain links TRBV2 to TRBJ2-7; 13 nucleotides agree with TRBD2. Looked up from germline, CDR1 is SNHLY and CDR2 is FYNNEI. Germline trimming cut 6 bases from V and 2 bases from J; bases unmatched to any gene: 7. The CDR3 is 16 amino acids. CDR3 sequence reads: CASSDTGTSGAYEQYF. CDR3 sequence (DNA): TGTGCCAGCAGCGACACCGGGACTAGCGGGGCCTACGAGCAGTACTTC.

This chain uses TRBV5-1 with TRBJ1-6; D is unresolved. Trimming shortened V by 4 bases and J by 0 bases, and 8 bases separated the two germline ends. CDR3 length equals 15 residues. Germline CDR1 and CDR2: SGHRS and YFSETQ. The CDR3 DNA reads as TGCGCCAGCAGCCCAGTAAGCTCCTATAATTCACCCCTCCACTTT. Amino acids: CASSPVSSYNSPLHF.

V usage is TRBV7-3 and J usage is TRBJ2-3, with 9 positions matching TRBD2. The CDR3 extends over 18 amino acids. The V segment lost 6 bases and the J segment 3 bases; nucleotides outside the gene matches: 16. Germline V CDR1 and CDR2: SGHTA, FQGTGA. The CDR3: CASSFTPRASGATDTQYF. The CDR3 DNA is TGTGCCAGCAGTTTTACCCCTCGCGCTAGCGGGGCAACAGATACGCAGTATTTT.